This T cell receptor beta chain emerged from a study of neoadjuvant anti-PD-1 for oral cavity cancer. These oral cavity squamous cell carcinomas were HPV-negative and locally advanced. After removal of 2 bases from V and 2 bases from J, the junction contained 5 bases not matched to a gene. CDR1 is SGHNT and CDR2 is YYREEE in the germline V gene (reference sequence). The CDR3 loop spans 16 amino acids. Only in-frame clones appear in the TCRdb table, and some are missing; sequencing was by immunoSEQ multiplex PCR. This table holds approximately 20,000 clones, around 72% found once. The source is a person aged 35-80 years with oral cavity squamous cell carcinoma. The material sequenced was PBMCs, taken before nivolumab (anti-PD-1) treatment. This sequence joins TRBV5-4 and TRBJ2-3, with 10 bases lining up with TRBD2. The CDR3 loop reads CASSFRAGGTTDTQYF. CDR3 coding DNA: TGTGCCAGCAGCTTCCGAGCGGGAGGGACCACAGATACGCAGTATTTT. The full variable domain, completed using reference TRBV5-4 and TRBJ2-3, is ETGVTQSPTHLIKTRGQQVTLRCSSQSGHNTVSWYQQALGQGPQFIFQYYREEENGRGNFPPRFSGLQFPNYSSELNVNALELDDSALYLCASSFRAGGTTDTQYFGPGTRLTVL.